This entry lists 16 T cell receptor beta chains sequenced from one sample in a study of CD8+ T cells in alopecia areata (dated by TCRdb to 2016 to 2019). The library was produced with the immunoSEQ multiplex PCR assay. RNA was extracted from all samples and reverse transcribed into cDNA as template for TCR sequencing. TCRdb provides this immuneACCESS table in a form limited to in-frame rearrangements. Some clones are lacking; in checked studies, under half of them reflect an unresolved V gene, and why the rest are absent is not known. The sample table shows around 98,000 clones, and less than 50% are seen once. 0.6% to 0.85% of the sample rests with the top ten. Sequenced input: CD4+ T cells sorted from blood. Receptors originate from a human donor with alopecia areata.

The chain joins TRBV29-1 to TRBJ2-5; 7 bases match TRBD1. Trimming took 2 bases from V and 2 from J; bases not matched to a gene: 11. Germline V gene data show CDR1 as SQVTM and CDR2 as ANQGSEA. The CDR3 runs to 16 residues. Here the CDR3 DNA reads TGCAGCGTTGAATTTCGAGGGGGCGTGTGGCAAGAGACCCAGTACTTC. Protein sequence: CSVEFRGGVWQETQYF.

The chain uses TRBV30 and TRBJ2-6; D gene unclear. The CDR3 consists of 16 residues. V dropped 1 base and J dropped 0 bases, with 10 bases sitting between them. Germline V gene lookup returns CDR1 GTSNPN and CDR2 SVGIG (reference sequence). The CDR3 DNA follows: TGTGCCTGGAGTGCCTCAAAGGTCTCTGGGGCCAACGTCCTGACTTTC. Translating it yields CAWSASKVSGANVLTF.

The rearrangement uses TRBV30 and TRBJ2-1; 9 bases line up with TRBD2. V was pared by 4 bases and J by 5 bases, with 6 bases of the junction left unmatched. This CDR3 contains 14 residues. The germline V gene has CDR1 GTSNPN and CDR2 SVGIG (reference sequence). In nucleotides, the CDR3 is TGTGCCTGGACTAGCGGGGCATCTAACAATGAGCAGTTCTTC. Residues: CAWTSGASNNEQFF.

This clone was recorded a few times. The gene calls are TRBV5-1 and TRBJ2-1; D may match TRBD1 or TRBD2 (6 bases each). Between the trimmed V and J ends, which lost 0 bases and 8 bases, there was a span of 9 bases. The germline CDR1 and CDR2 sequences are SGHRS and YFSETQ. The CDR3 length is 13 residues. This CDR3 reads CASSLVGGDEQFF. In DNA form, the CDR3 reads TGCGCCAGCAGCTTGGTCGGGGGCGATGAGCAGTTCTTC.

The V gene is TRBV29-1, the J gene TRBJ2-1; D remains unclear. The CDR3 sequence is 12 residues long. Germline V gene lookup returns CDR1 SQVTM and CDR2 ANQGSEA. V shed 5 bases and J shed 0 bases, with 5 bases lying between them. CDR3 sequence reads: CSVTYSYNEQFF. CDR3 sequence (DNA): TGCAGCGTTACCTACTCCTACAATGAGCAGTTCTTC.

This chain connects TRBV7-2 to TRBJ2-3; TRBD2 agrees at 7 bases. The J segment lost 3 bases and the V segment lost 6 bases, leaving 0 bases of the junction unmatched. The germline V gene encodes CDR1 SGHTA and CDR2 FQGNSA. The CDR3 length is 12 residues. The CDR3 protein is CASRRGTDTQYF. As DNA, the CDR3 is TGTGCCAGCAGGCGGGGGACAGATACGCAGTATTTT.

The V call is TRBV18, the J call TRBJ2-7; D may be TRBD1 (5 bases). This CDR3 region has 13 residues. V lost 3 bases and J lost 6, with 12 bases in between. Germline lookup yields CDR1 KGHSH and CDR2 LQKENI. In DNA form, the CDR3 reads TGTGCCAGCTCACCGGACCCAGGGTCCGAGCAGTACTTC. It codes for CASSPDPGSEQYF.

The rearrangement joins TRBV20-1 to TRBJ2-7; weak D call: TRBD2 (6 bases). Germline lookup yields CDR1 DFQATT and CDR2 SNEGSKA (reference sequence). The V end lost 1 base, the J end lost 5 bases, and 6 bases lay between the germline ends. The CDR3 has 11 residues. CDR3 sequence (DNA): TGCAGTGCTAGAGGGGGGGACGAGCAGTACTTC. Amino acid sequence: CSARGGDEQYF.

The genes are TRBV30 and TRBJ2-5; no reliable D call. The V end was cut by 5 bases, the J end by 2 bases, with 12 bases between. Germline-derived CDR1 and CDR2 are GTSNPN and SVGIG (reference sequence). The CDR3 has 13 residues. CDR3 nucleotide sequence: TGTGCCTGGGGTTCTATGGGACAAGAGACCCAGTACTTC. Translation gives CAWGSMGQETQYF.

The V and J genes are TRBV29-1 and TRBJ2-1; TRBD2 aligns across 13 bases. The CDR3 extends over 14 amino acids. The trim removed 7 bases at V and 7 bases at J, leaving 7 bases unmatched. Germline CDR1 and CDR2: SQVTM and ANQGSEA. CDR3 amino acids: CSALLLAGGNEQFF. In nucleotides, the CDR3 is TGCAGCGCCCTCCTACTAGCGGGAGGGAATGAGCAGTTCTTC.

The chain combines TRBV30 with TRBJ1-2; D unresolved. This CDR3 region has 13 residues. The ends were cut back, 0 bases at V and 3 bases at J, with 8 bases in the middle. Germline CDR1 reads GTSNPN; CDR2 reads SVGIG (reference sequence). The CDR3 spells CAWSVGLDYGYTF. The CDR3 bases are TGTGCCTGGAGTGTCGGTCTCGACTATGGCTACACCTTC.

Regarding this clone: In the same sample, other DNA sequences code for this CDR3. The chain employs TRBV29-1 and TRBJ2-4, with D perhaps being TRBD1 or TRBD2 (5 bases each). The CDR3 length is 15 residues. Trimming stripped 4 bases from V and 0 bases from J, with 13 bases between. Germline V lookup: CDR1 SQVTM, CDR2 ANQGSEA. The CDR3 loop reads CSVAAGSLAKNIQYF. CDR3 sequence (DNA): TGCAGCGTTGCGGCAGGGAGTCTAGCCAAAAACATTCAGTACTTC.

This clone occurred once. The chain links TRBV30 to TRBJ2-3, with a possible D match to TRBD2 (5 bases). Germline values: CDR1 GTSNPN, CDR2 SVGIG (reference sequence). Trimming shortened V by 4 bases and J by 4 bases, and 12 bases separated the two germline ends. This CDR3 spans 13 amino acids. The DNA for the CDR3 is TGTGCCTGGACTAGAAAGGGAGCAGATACGCAGTATTTT. It encodes CAWTRKGADTQYF.

The V call is TRBV7-9, the J call TRBJ2-3, with a possible D match to TRBD1 (6 bases). Germline values: CDR1 SEHNR, CDR2 FQNEAQ (reference sequence). There are 14 residues in the CDR3. Trimming cost V 5 bases and J 1 base, with 10 bases left between them. CDR3 coding DNA: TGTGCCAGCAGCGACCGACAGGGCACAGATACGCAGTATTTT. Residues: CASSDRQGTDTQYF.

The gene calls are TRBV29-1 and TRBJ2-1; D uncertain. Germline V CDR1 and CDR2: SQVTM, ANQGSEA. This CDR3 contains 13 residues. Between the trimmed V and J ends, which lost 1 base and 5 bases, there was a span of 9 bases. The CDR3: CSVEVVRNNEQFF. The CDR3 DNA is TGCAGCGTTGAAGTAGTCAGAAACAATGAGCAGTTCTTC.

The chain is built from TRBV29-1 and TRBJ2-7; 11 nucleotides agree with TRBD2. The V gene's germline CDR1 is SQVTM and CDR2 ANQGSEA. The CDR3 totals 12 residues. J gave up 6 bases and V 7 bases, and 5 bases lay outside the gene matches. In nucleotides, the CDR3 is TGCAGCGGGTCCCTAGCGGGGGGCGAGCAGTACTTC. Protein sequence: CSGSLAGGEQYF.